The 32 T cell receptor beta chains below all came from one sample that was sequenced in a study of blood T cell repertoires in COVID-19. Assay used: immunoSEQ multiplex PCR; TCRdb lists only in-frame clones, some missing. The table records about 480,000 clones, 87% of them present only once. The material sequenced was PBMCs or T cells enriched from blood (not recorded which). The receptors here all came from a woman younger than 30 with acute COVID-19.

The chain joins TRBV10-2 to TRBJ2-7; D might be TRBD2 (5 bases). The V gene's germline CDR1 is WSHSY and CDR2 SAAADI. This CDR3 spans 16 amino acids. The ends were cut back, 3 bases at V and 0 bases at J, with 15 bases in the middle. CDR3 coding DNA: TGCGCCAGCAGTGAAGTCTACGGGGTGCGCTCCTACGAGCAGTACTTC. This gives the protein CASSEVYGVRSYEQYF.

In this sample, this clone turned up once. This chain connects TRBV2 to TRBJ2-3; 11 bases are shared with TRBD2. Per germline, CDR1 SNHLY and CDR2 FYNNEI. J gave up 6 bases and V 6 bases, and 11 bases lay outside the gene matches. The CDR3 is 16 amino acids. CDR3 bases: TGTGCCAGCAGCGCCGCTACTAGCGGGGGTGGGGATACGCAGTATTTT. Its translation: CASSAATSGGGDTQYF.

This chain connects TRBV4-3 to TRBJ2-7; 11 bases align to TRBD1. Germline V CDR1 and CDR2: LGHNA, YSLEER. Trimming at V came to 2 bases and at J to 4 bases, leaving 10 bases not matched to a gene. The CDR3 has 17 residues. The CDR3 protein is CASSQRPLGQGVYEQYF. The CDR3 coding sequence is TGCGCCAGCAGCCAAAGGCCCCTGGGACAGGGGGTATACGAGCAGTACTTC.

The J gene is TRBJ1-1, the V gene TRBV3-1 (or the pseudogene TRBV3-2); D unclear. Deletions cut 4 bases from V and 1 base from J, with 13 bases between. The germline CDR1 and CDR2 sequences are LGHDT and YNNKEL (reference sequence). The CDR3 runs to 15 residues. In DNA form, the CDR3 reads TGTGCCAGCAGCCCCGAGGGAATCGGGAACACTGAAGCTTTCTTT. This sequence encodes CASSPEGIGNTEAFF.

The CDR3 protein is CASSVLGAYEQYF. The CDR3 DNA reads TGCGCCAGCAGCGTTCTAGGGGCCTACGAGCAGTACTTC. The chain recombines TRBV5-1 with TRBJ2-7; maybe TRBD1 (5 bases). The ends were cut back, 4 bases at V and 2 bases at J, with 10 bases in the middle. The CDR3 extends over 13 amino acids. CDR1 and CDR2 from the germline V gene are SGHRS and YFSETQ. Supplemented by reference TRBV5-1 and TRBJ2-7, the full variable domain reads KAGVTQTPRYLIKTRGQQVTLSCSPISGHRSVSWYQQTPGQGLQFLFEYFSETQRNKGNFPGRFSGRQFSNSRSEMNVSTLELGDSALYLCASSVLGAYEQYFGPGTRLTVT.

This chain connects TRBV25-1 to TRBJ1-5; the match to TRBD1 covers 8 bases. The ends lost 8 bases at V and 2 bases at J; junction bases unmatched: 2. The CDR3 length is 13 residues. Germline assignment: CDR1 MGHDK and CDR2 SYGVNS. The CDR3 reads CASQQGGNQPQHF. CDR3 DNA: TGTGCCAGCCAACAGGGGGGCAATCAGCCCCAGCATTTT.

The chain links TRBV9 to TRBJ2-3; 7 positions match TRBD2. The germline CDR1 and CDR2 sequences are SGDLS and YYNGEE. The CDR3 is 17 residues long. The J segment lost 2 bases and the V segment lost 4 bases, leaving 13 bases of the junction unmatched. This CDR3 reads CASSRGSASGITDTQYF. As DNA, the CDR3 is TGTGCCAGCAGCCGTGGTTCGGCTAGCGGAATCACAGATACGCAGTATTTT.

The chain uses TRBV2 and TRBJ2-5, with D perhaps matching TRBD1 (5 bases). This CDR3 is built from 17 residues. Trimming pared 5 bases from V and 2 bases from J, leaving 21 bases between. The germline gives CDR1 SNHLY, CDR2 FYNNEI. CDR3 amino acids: CASSPPTGRSKQETQYF. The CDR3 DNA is TGTGCCAGCAGTCCTCCAACAGGCCGCTCCAAACAAGAGACCCAGTACTTC.

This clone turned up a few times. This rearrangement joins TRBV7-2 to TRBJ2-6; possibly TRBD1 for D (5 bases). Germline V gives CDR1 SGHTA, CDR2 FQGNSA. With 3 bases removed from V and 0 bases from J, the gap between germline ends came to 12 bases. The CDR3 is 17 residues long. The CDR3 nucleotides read TGTGCCAGCAGCTTTGGGCAGGGCTTCTCTGGGGCCAACGTCCTGACTTTC. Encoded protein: CASSFGQGFSGANVLTF.

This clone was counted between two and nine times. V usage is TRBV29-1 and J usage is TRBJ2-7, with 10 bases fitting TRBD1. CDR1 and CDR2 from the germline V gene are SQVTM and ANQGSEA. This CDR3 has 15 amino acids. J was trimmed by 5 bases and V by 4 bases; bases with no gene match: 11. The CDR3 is CSVVPLDRGLNEQYF. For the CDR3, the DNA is TGCAGCGTTGTCCCGCTCGACAGGGGGCTCAACGAGCAGTACTTC.

The CDR3 DNA sequence: TGTGCCAGCAGCTTTGGACAGGGTTATGGTGAGCAGTTCTTC. Protein sequence: CASSFGQGYGEQFF. The chain combines TRBV5-8 with TRBJ2-1; 8 nucleotides align to TRBD1. The CDR3 is 14 amino acids. CDR1 is SGHTS and CDR2 is YDEGEE in the germline V gene. J gave up 9 bases and V 2 bases, and 7 bases lay outside the gene matches.

The CDR3 protein is CASTPSTVQETQYF. For the CDR3, the DNA is TGTGCCAGCACCCCCAGTACAGTACAAGAGACCCAGTACTTC. The chain couples TRBV2 to TRBJ2-5, with D unresolved. This CDR3 is 14 amino acids long. V was shortened by 7 bases and J by 2 bases, with 14 bases between the two germline ends. Germline assignment: CDR1 SNHLY and CDR2 FYNNEI.

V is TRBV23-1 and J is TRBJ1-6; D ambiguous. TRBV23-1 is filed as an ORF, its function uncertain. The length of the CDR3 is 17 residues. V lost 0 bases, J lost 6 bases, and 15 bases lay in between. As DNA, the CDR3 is TGCGCCAGCAGTCAATCGTTCCCGAGACGGAGTAATTCACCCCTCCACTTT. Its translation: CASSQSFPRRSNSPLHF.

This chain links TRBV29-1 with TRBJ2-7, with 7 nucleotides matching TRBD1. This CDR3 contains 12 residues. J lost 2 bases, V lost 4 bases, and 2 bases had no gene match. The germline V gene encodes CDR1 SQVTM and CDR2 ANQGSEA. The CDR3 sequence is CSVGDSTYEQYF. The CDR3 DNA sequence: TGCAGCGTTGGGGACAGCACCTACGAGCAGTACTTC.

CDR3 in DNA: TGTGCCAGCAGTGAAGTAAGGGGGTCTTATACAGATACGCAGTATTTT. Translation gives CASSEVRGSYTDTQYF. The chain uses TRBV2 and TRBJ2-3, with a possible D match to TRBD1 (6 bases). V was pared by 1 base and J by 3 bases, with 14 bases between. The CDR3 loop spans 16 amino acids. Germline V CDR1 and CDR2: SNHLY, FYNNEI.

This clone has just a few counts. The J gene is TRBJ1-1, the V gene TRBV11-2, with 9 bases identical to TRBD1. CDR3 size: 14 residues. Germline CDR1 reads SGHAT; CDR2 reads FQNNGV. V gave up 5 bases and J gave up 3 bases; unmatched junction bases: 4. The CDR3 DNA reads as TGTGCCAGCAGCCCTGACAGGGGGGACACTGAAGCTTTCTTT. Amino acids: CASSPDRGDTEAFF.

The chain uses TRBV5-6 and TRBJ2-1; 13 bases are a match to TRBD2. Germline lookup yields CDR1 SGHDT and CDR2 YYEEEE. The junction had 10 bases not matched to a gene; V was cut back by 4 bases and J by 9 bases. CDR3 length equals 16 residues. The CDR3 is CASSARTSGGAGEQFF. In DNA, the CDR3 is TGTGCCAGCAGCGCTCGGACTAGCGGGGGAGCGGGTGAGCAGTTCTTC.

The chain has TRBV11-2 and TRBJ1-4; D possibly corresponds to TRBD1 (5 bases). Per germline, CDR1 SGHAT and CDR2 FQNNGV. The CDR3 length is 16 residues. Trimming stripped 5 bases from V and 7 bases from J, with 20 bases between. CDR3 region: CASSPFLGQGGEKLFF. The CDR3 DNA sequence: TGTGCCAGCAGCCCCTTTTTAGGCCAGGGTGGTGAAAAACTGTTTTTT.

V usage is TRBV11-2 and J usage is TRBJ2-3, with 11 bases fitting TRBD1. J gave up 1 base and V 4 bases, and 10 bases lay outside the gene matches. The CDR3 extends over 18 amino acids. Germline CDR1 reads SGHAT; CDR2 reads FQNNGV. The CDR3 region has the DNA TGTGCCAGCAGCTCTACCGGGACAGGGGGAGAGGGCACAGATACGCAGTATTTT. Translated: CASSSTGTGGEGTDTQYF.

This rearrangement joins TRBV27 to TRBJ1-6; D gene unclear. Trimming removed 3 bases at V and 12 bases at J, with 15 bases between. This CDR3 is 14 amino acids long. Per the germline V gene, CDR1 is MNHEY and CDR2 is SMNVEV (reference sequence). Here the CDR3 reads CASSLSAVPRPLHF. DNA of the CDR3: TGTGCCAGCAGTTTGTCGGCAGTCCCTAGACCCCTCCACTTT.

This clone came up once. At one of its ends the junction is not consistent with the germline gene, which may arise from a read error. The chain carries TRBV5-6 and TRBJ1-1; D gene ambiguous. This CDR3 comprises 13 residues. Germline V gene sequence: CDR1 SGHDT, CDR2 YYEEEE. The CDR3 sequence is CASSYTASTGAFF. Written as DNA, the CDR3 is TGTGCCAGCAGCTACACTGCCTCGACTGGAGCTTTCTTT.

DNA for the CDR3: TGCAGCGTTGCTGTGGGCCGGAATACGCAGTATTTT. Translating gives CSVAVGRNTQYF. The chain recombines TRBV29-1 with TRBJ2-3; D not certain. V lost 4 bases to trimming and J lost 7 bases, with 12 bases between them. The CDR3 runs to 12 residues. Per germline, CDR1 SQVTM and CDR2 ANQGSEA.

The DNA for the CDR3 is TGTGCCAGCAGCCCAATCCCTCGACAGGGGGAAGCTTTCTTT. Residues: CASSPIPRQGEAFF. This rearrangement joins TRBV13 to TRBJ1-1; TRBD1 aligns across 8 bases. Germline V gene data show CDR1 as PRHDT and CDR2 as FYEKMQ (reference sequence). The CDR3 is 14 residues long. Unmatched junction bases numbered 10, after V lost 5 bases and J lost 8 bases.

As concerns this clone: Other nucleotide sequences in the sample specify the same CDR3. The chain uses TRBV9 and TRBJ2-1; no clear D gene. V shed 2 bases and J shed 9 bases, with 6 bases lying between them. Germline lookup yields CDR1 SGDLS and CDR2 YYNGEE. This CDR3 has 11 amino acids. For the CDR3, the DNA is TGTGCCAGCAGCGTCTCCGGTGAGCAGTTCTTC. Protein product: CASSVSGEQFF.

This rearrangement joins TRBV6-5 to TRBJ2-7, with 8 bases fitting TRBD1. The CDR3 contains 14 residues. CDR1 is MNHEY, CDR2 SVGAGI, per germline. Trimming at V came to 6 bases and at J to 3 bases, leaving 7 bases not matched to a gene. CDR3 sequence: CASRVDRGGYEQYF. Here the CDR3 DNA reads TGTGCCAGCAGGGTAGACAGGGGTGGCTACGAGCAGTACTTC.

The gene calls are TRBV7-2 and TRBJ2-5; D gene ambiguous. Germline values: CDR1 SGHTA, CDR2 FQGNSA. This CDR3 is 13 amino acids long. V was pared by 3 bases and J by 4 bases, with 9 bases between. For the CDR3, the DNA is TGTGCCAGCAGCTTGAGCACCCCAGAGACCCAGTACTTC. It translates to CASSLSTPETQYF.

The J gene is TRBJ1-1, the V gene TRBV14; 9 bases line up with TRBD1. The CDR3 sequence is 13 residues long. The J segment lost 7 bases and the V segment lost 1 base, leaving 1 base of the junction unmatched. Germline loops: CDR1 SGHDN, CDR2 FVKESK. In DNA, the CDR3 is TGTGCCAGCAGCCAAGGGGGACAGGGTGAAGCTTTCTTT. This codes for CASSQGGQGEAFF.

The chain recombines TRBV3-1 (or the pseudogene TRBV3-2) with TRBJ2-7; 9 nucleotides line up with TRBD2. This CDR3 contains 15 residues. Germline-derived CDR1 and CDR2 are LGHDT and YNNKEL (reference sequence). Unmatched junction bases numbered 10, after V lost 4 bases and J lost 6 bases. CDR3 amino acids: CASSRAETSGSEQYF. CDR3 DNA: TGTGCCAGCAGCCGGGCAGAGACTAGCGGTTCCGAGCAGTACTTC.

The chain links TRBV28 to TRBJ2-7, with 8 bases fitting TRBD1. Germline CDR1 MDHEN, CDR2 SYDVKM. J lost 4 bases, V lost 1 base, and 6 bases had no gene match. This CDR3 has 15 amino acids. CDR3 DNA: TGTGCCAGCAGTTTATCGGCAGGGGGCAGGTACGAGCAGTACTTC. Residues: CASSLSAGGRYEQYF.

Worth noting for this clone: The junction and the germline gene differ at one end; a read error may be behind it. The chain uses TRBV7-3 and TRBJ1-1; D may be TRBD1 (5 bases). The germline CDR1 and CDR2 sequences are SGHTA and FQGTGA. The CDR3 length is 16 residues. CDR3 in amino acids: CASSLTGSGAGTEAFF. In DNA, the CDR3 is TGTGCCAGCAGCCTAACGGGCTCCGGGGCGGGGACTGAAGCTTTCTTT. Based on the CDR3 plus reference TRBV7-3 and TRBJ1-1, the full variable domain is GAGVSQTPSNKVTEKGKYVELRCDPISGHTALYWYRQSLGQGPEFLIYFQGTGAADDSGLPNDRFFAVRPEGSVSTLKIQRTERGDSAVYLCASSLTGSGAGTEAFFGQGTRLTVV.

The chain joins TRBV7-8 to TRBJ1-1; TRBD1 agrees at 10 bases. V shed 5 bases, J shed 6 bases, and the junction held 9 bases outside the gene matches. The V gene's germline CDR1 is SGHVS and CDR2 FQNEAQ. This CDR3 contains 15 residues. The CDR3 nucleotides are TGTGCCAGCAGCCCCGACAGGGGGCGCGGGGCTGAAGCTTTCTTT. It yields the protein CASSPDRGRGAEAFF.

This CDR3 reads CASSHGDRSYEQYF. CDR3 in DNA: TGTGCCAGCAGCCACGGGGACAGGAGTTACGAGCAGTACTTC. The chain joins TRBV3-1 (or the pseudogene TRBV3-2) to TRBJ2-7; the match to TRBD1 covers 8 bases. This CDR3 contains 14 residues. Looked up from germline, CDR1 is LGHDT and CDR2 is YNNKEL (reference sequence). Trimming cost V 3 bases and J 4 bases; bases outside gene matches: 5.